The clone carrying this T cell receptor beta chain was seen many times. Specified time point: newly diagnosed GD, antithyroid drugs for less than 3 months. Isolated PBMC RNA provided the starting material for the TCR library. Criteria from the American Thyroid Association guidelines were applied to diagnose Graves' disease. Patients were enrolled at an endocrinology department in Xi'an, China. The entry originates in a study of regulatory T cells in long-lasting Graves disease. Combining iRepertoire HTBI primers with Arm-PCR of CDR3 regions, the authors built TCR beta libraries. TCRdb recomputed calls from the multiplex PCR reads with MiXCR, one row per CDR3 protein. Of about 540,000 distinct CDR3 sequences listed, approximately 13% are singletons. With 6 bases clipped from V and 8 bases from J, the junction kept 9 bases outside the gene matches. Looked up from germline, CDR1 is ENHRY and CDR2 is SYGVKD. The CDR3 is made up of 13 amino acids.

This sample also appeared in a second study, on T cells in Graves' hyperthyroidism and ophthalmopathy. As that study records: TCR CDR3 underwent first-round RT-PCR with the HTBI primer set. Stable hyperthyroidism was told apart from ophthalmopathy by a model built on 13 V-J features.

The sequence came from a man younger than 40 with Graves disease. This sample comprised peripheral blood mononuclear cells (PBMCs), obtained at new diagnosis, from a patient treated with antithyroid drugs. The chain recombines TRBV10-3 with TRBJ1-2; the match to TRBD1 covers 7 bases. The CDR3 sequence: CAISEQGMQGYTF. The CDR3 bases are TGTGCCATCAGCGAACAGGGGATGCAAGGCTACACCTTC.